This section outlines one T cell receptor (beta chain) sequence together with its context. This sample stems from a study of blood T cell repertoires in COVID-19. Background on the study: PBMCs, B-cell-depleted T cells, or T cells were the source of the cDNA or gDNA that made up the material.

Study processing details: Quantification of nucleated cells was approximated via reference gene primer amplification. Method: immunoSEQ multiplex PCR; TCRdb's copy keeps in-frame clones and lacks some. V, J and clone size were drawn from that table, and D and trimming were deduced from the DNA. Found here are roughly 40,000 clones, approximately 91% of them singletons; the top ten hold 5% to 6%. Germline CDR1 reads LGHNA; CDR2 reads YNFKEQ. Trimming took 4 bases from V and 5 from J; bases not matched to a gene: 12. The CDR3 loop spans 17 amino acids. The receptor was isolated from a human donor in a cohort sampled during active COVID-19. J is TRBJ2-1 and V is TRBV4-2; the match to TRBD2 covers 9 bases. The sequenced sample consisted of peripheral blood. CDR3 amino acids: CASSPSPSGAPNNEQFF. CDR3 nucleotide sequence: TGTGCCAGCAGCCCCTCCCCTAGCGGGGCGCCTAACAATGAGCAGTTCTTC.